Listed below are T cell receptor beta chains from one sample, sequenced in a study of cytomegalovirus exposure and HLA in healthy donors. Measured with immunoSEQ multiplex PCR; TCRdb has only the in-frame clones, and not every one. The sample carries around 120,000 clones, 65% to 90% recorded once. What was sequenced was PBMCs. Every receptor here comes from a girl aged 2 to 9 in good health and CMV-seronegative. The CDR3 runs from the conserved cysteine through the conserved F or W. The D gene is left open where the match is weak. Clone size is stated in some rows and not others, as once, few, many or a class when expanded.

TRBV29-1	TRBJ2-7	few	.	CSVEDRYEQYF	TGCAGCGTTGAAGATCGTTACGAGCAGTACTTC
TRBV30	TRBJ1-4	once	.	CAWSLGVLGEKLFF	TGTGCCTGGAGCCTGGGAGTCCTCGGGGAAAAACTGTTTTTT
TRBV7-2	TRBJ2-1	.	TRBD2	CASSLALLAGVAFNEQFF	TGTGCCAGCAGCTTAGCGCTGCTAGCGGGAGTGGCGTTCAATGAGCAGTTCTTC
TRBV6-5	TRBJ1-2	.	.	CASSLVPGPGYGYTF	TGTGCCAGCAGTCTCGTCCCAGGGCCCGGCTATGGCTACACCTTC
TRBV12-5	TRBJ1-2	.	.	CASGLSGTPLANYGYTF	TGTGCTAGTGGTTTGAGCGGGACACCTCTCGCTAACTATGGCTACACCTTC
TRBV7-3	TRBJ2-3	.	TRBD2	CASSWSGRADTQYF	TGTGCCAGCAGCTGGAGCGGGAGGGCAGATACGCAGTATTTT
TRBV5-1	TRBJ2-6	few	TRBD1	CASSMTGGSGANVLTF	TGCGCCAGCAGCATGACAGGGGGGTCTGGGGCCAACGTCCTGACTTTC
TRBV19	TRBJ1-5	.	.	CASSIGRREDQPQHF	TGTGCCAGTAGTATAGGGCGCAGGGAGGACCAGCCCCAGCATTTT
TRBV28	TRBJ2-1	.	.	CASSPRAYNEQFF	TGTGCCAGCAGTCCCAGGGCCTACAATGAGCAGTTCTTC
TRBV5-1	TRBJ1-2	.	.	CASSLVAGGGENYGYTF	TGCGCCAGCAGCTTGGTGGCAGGTGGAGGAGAAAACTATGGCTACACCTTC
TRBV6-1	TRBJ1-1	.	.	CASSHTGLNTEAFF	TGTGCCAGCAGTCACACAGGGTTGAACACTGAAGCTTTCTTT
TRBV2	TRBJ2-7	.	TRBD2	CASKGTSENYEQYF	TGTGCCAGCAAAGGGACTAGCGAAAACTACGAGCAGTACTTC
TRBV7-9	TRBJ2-3	few	TRBD2	CASSSRAGGVSPDTQYF	TGTGCCAGCAGTTCCCGAGCGGGGGGGGTGAGCCCAGATACGCAGTATTTT
TRBV4-1	TRBJ1-4	once	TRBD1	CASSQGLSRVGQGGEKLFF	TGCGCCAGCAGCCAAGGCCTTTCGAGAGTGGGACAGGGGGGTGAAAAACTGTTTTTT